The present T cell receptor (beta chain) was sequenced within a study of brain metastases from non-small cell lung cancer (dated by TCRdb to about 2019). About the investigation overall: The immune microenvironment of paired resected primary tumors and brain metastases from non-small-cell lung cancer patients was profiled. Paper-wide results and their limitations: Paired brain metastases and primary tumors largely shared TCR repertoires, although T-cell densities in the metastases were sparse. Lower T-cell infiltration was exhibited by brain metastases compared with primary tumors (P < 0.001). T-cell clones appeared expanded in 60% to 75% of brain metastases relative to the matched primary tumors.

The cohort comprised roughly 39 patients with surgically resected non-small-cell lung cancer who had both primary tumor and brain metastasis specimens. The tumor specimens used were formalin-fixed, paraffin-embedded tissues taken from archives. Receptors were amplified or captured by the immunoSEQ multiplex PCR assay. T-cell receptor beta chain repertoire sequencing was performed alongside a 770-gene immune expression panel. The table was pulled from immuneACCESS by TCRdb, which kept in-frame rearrangements only. Such tables lose some clones; where checked, under half of the loss comes from unresolved V genes, and the rest has no known cause. Across this sample there are some 2,000 clones, with around 90% seen only once. Of the sample, about 4.5% is held by the ten largest clones. The CDR1 and CDR2 encoded by the germline V gene are KGHSH and LQKENI. V is pared back by 3 bases and J by 6 bases, with 8 bases lying between the germline termini. The CDR3 starts with the cysteine, ends with the phenylalanine, and has 13 residues. The entry retains the CDR3 DNA only, 39 bases that are in frame from base 1.

Comments on this clone: The antigen it recognizes is unknown. Within one base of it there is no much larger clone, and no base qualities were kept. Other DNA sequences of this sample code for an identical CDR3.

The sequencing input was primary lung tumor tissue. The cell subset or site label on this specimen signifies: primary lung tumor paired with brain metastasis. The rearrangement combines TRBV18 with TRBJ2-2, with no confidently assigned D gene. This sequence was found in a donor aged 40 or older with non-small cell lung cancer. The CDR3 is CASSPGSSGELFF. The DNA sequence is given as TGTGCCAGCTCACCTGGATCTTCCGGGGAGCTGTTTTTT.